A selection of T cell receptor beta chains follows, all from one sample in a study of cytomegalovirus exposure and HLA in healthy donors. The table came from immunoSEQ multiplex PCR; TCRdb's copy has only in-frame clones and leaves some out. The profile shows about 160,000 clones, around three quarters of them singletons. Sequenced material: PBMCs. These TCRs come from a man in his fifties or sixties in good health and CMV-seropositive. The CDR3 runs from the conserved cysteine through the conserved F or W. D genes are given only for firm matches. Some rows mark clone size as missing; the rest say once, few, many or name a class of expanded clone.

d_gene | j_gene | v_gene | abundance | len | CDR3nt | CDR3aa
TRBD1 | TRBJ2-7 | TRBV18 | NA | 17 | TGTGCCAGCTCACCTAACTGGGGGGGGACAGGGGTCGACGAGCAGTACTTC | CASSPNWGGTGVDEQYF
NA | TRBJ1-1 | TRBV27 | NA | 12 | TGTGCCAGCAGTTCTCGGTACACTGAAGCTTTCTTT | CASSSRYTEAFF
NA | TRBJ1-4 | TRBV5-4 | NA | 15 | TGTGCCAGCAGCTTGGAGGGCTCCGCGGGAGAAAAACTGTTTTTT | CASSLEGSAGEKLFF
NA | TRBJ1-3 | TRBV18 | few | 15 | TGTGCCAGCTCACCAACAGGTCGGTCTGGAAACACCATATATTTT | CASSPTGRSGNTIYF
NA | TRBJ2-7 | TRBV7-2 | NA | 14 | TGTGCCAGCAGCTCCCTTGAGGTCCGCTACGAGCAGTACTTC | CASSSLEVRYEQYF
NA | TRBJ1-2 | TRBV18 | NA | 11 | TGTGCCAGCTCACCCGGACGGGACTACACCTTC | CASSPGRDYTF
TRBD1 | TRBJ2-7 | TRBV2 | NA | 17 | TGTGCCAGCAGGAACACCTCCCAGACAGGGTTGACGAACGAGCAGTACTTC | CASRNTSQTGLTNEQYF
TRBD1 | TRBJ1-4 | TRBV7-9 | NA | 15 | TGTGCCAGCAGCTCAGGACAGGCCACTAATGAAAAACTGTTTTTT | CASSSGQATNEKLFF
TRBD1 | TRBJ1-2 | TRBV27 | NA | 14 | TGTGCCAGAACCAGGACAGGGGTTAACTATGGCTACACCTTC | CARTRTGVNYGYTF
NA | TRBJ1-6 | TRBV5-8 | NA | 14 | TGTGCCAGCAGCCTGACTATAGGGAGTTCACCCCTCCACTTT | CASSLTIGSSPLHF
NA | TRBJ1-6 | TRBV18 | NA | 14 | TGTGCCAGCTCACAAAACAGGGAAAATTCACCCCTCCACTTT | CASSQNRENSPLHF
NA | TRBJ2-7 | TRBV7-9 | NA | 14 | TGTGCCAGCAGCACCCCCGGTGGTTCCTACGAGCAGTACTTC | CASSTPGGSYEQYF
TRBD1 | TRBJ1-4 | TRBV4-1 | NA | 16 | TGCGCCAGCAGCCAAGATCTGGCAGGGGGCGGTGAAAAACTGTTTTTT | CASSQDLAGGGEKLFF
NA | TRBJ1-5 | TRBV29-1 | NA | 13 | TGCAGCGCATGGCAGGGGAAGGGTCAGCCCCAGCATTTT | CSAWQGKGQPQHF
NA | TRBJ2-3 | TRBV5-4 | NA | 13 | TGTGCCAGCAGTAGGCAGGGCACAGATACGCAGTATTTT | CASSRQGTDTQYF
NA | TRBJ1-6 | TRBV5-4 | NA | 15 | TGTGCCAGCAGCTCGTTGCAGGGGAGAAGCTCACCCCTCCACTTT | CASSSLQGRSSPLHF
TRBD1 | TRBJ2-1 | TRBV4-1 | NA | 15 | TGCGCCAGCAGCGCCCGCCGGACAGGGGACAATGAGCAGTTCTTC | CASSARRTGDNEQFF
NA | TRBJ2-1 | TRBV30 | few | 12 | TGTGCCTGGAGTGTGCGCGACAATGAGCAGTTCTTC | CAWSVRDNEQFF
TRBD1 | TRBJ1-6 | TRBV14 | NA | 16 | TGTGCCAGCAGCCGCCTCCGCGGGACAGATAATTCACCCCTCCACTTT | CASSRLRGTDNSPLHF
TRBD1 | TRBJ2-5 | TRBV19 | NA | 13 | TGTGCCAGTAGTATGAACAGGGGAGAGACCCAGTACTTC | CASSMNRGETQYF
TRBD2 | TRBJ2-7 | TRBV7-9 | NA | 15 | TGTGCCAGCAGCTCGCTAGCGGCCCGAGTGGGCGAGCAGTACTTC | CASSSLAARVGEQYF
NA | TRBJ2-3 | TRBV9 | NA | 15 | TGTGCCAGCAGCGTAGCTAAGTCTAGCACAGATACGCAGTATTTT | CASSVAKSSTDTQYF
NA | TRBJ1-2 | TRBV19 | few | 15 | TGTGCCAGTAGTGTGAAACAGGGTGGGAACTATGGCTACACCTTC | CASSVKQGGNYGYTF
NA | TRBJ1-2 | TRBV20-1 | NA | 9 | TGCAGTGCCGACACTCTTCACACCTTC | CSADTLHTF
NA | TRBJ2-1 | TRBV11-3 | NA | 13 | TGTGCCAGCAGCTCCCAGGGCCAGCGTGAGCAGTTCTTC | CASSSQGQREQFF
NA | TRBJ1-2 | TRBV27 | few | 15 | TGTGCCAGCAGCCCAAAGGGGCGGGGGGCTCATGGCTACACCTTC | CASSPKGRGAHGYTF
NA | TRBJ1-4 | TRBV5-8 | NA | 14 | TGTGCCAGCAGCTTTGGGCAGGGAGGTGAAAAACTGTTTTTT | CASSFGQGGEKLFF
TRBD1 | TRBJ1-1 | TRBV4-2 | NA | 14 | TGTGCCAGCAGCCAAGTGACAGGGAGGACTGAAGCTTTCTTT | CASSQVTGRTEAFF
TRBD2 | TRBJ2-2 | TRBV7-2 | NA | 18 | TGTGCCAGCAGCTTAACTAGCGGGGGGGTCCCGGACACCGGGGAGCTGTTTTTT | CASSLTSGGVPDTGELFF
TRBD2 | TRBJ2-5 | TRBV5-4 | once | 16 | TGTGCCAGCAGCCCACCTAGGAGCGGGGCACCGCGGACCCAGTACTTC | CASSPPRSGAPRTQYF
TRBD2 | TRBJ2-1 | TRBV7-2 | few | 18 | TGTGCCAGCAGCTTAGCATCAGCGGCCAGCGGGGGGGCGGCTGAGCAGTTCTTC | CASSLASAASGGAAEQFF
NA | TRBJ1-2 | TRBV28 | NA | 15 | TGTGCCAGCAGCTCGGACAGCCTAAGCTTCTATGGCTACACCTTC | CASSSDSLSFYGYTF
TRBD2 | TRBJ2-5 | TRBV15 | NA | 15 | TGTGCCACCAGCAGGTCGGGACTAGCAGAAGAGACCCAGTACTTC | CATSRSGLAEETQYF
TRBD1 | TRBJ2-7 | TRBV27 | once | 15 | TGTGCCAGCAGTTTATATCTCGGACAGGGCTACGAGCAGTACTTC | CASSLYLGQGYEQYF
TRBD2 | TRBJ2-5 | TRBV6-4 | NA | 16 | TGTGCCAGCAGTGACGGGACTAGCGGGGGCCAAGAGACCCAGTACTTC | CASSDGTSGGQETQYF
TRBD1 | TRBJ1-2 | TRBV2 | NA | 16 | TGTGCCAGCAGTGTGGGACAGCGAGTCCTTAGAGATGGCTACACCTTC | CASSVGQRVLRDGYTF
NA | TRBJ2-7 | TRBV4-2 | NA | 15 | TGTGCCAGCAGCCAAGATCGTAGAGTCTCCTACGAGCAGTACTTC | CASSQDRRVSYEQYF
TRBD1 | TRBJ2-7 | TRBV2 | NA | 14 | TGTGCCAGCCGAGACCACAGGGGGATCTACGAGCAGTACTTC | CASRDHRGIYEQYF
NA | TRBJ1-1 | TRBV27 | NA | 15 | TGTGCCAGCAGGCTCACTAGGTCTGTAAACACTGAAGCTTTCTTT | CASRLTRSVNTEAFF
NA | TRBJ1-2 | TRBV5-1 | NA | 15 | TGCGCCAGCAGCCCGAACTACCACAGGGTAGATGGCTACACCTTC | CASSPNYHRVDGYTF
NA | TRBJ1-2 | TRBV6-4 | NA | 13 | TGTGCCAGCAGTGAGGGGCCGTATTATGGCTACACCTTC | CASSEGPYYGYTF
TRBD2 | TRBJ2-4 | TRBV29-1 | NA | 14 | TGCAGCGCGGGGGGACTAGCGGGGAGAAACATTCAGTACTTC | CSAGGLAGRNIQYF
NA | TRBJ2-1 | TRBV5-5 | few | 13 | TGTGCCAGCAGACGGACTGGGACAAATGAGCAGTTCTTC | CASRRTGTNEQFF
TRBD1 | TRBJ1-3 | TRBV5-8 | few | 17 | TGTGCCAGCAGCTTGGGGACAGGGAGATACTCTGGAAACACCATATATTTT | CASSLGTGRYSGNTIYF
TRBD1 | TRBJ2-2 | TRBV15 | NA | 15 | TGTGCCACCAGCCCCGACAGGGTGGGGCCCGGGGAGCTGTTTTTT | CATSPDRVGPGELFF
TRBD1 | TRBJ2-3 | TRBV19 | NA | 13 | TGTGCCAGTAGTAGACAGGGGGTAGATACGCAGTATTTT | CASSRQGVDTQYF
NA | TRBJ2-1 | TRBV30 | NA | 14 | TGTGCCTGGAGTGTAATCCTCTCCTACAATGAGCAGTTCTTC | CAWSVILSYNEQFF